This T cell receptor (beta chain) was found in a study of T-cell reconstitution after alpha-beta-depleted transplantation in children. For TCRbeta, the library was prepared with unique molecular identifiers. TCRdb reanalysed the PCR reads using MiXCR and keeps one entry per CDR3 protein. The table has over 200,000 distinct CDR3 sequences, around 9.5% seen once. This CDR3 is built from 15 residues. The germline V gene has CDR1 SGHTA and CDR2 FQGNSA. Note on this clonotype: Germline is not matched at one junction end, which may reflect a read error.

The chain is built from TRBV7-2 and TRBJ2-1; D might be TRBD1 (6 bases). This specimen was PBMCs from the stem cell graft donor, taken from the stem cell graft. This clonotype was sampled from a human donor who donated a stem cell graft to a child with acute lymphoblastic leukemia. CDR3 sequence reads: CASTEPTGSSNEQFF. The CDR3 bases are TGTGCCAGCACCGAACCGACAGGTTCCTCCAATGAGCAGTTCTTC.